These T cell receptor beta chains were read from a single sample in a study of molecular identifiers for immune sequencing clone quantification. TCRdb re-derived calls from the PCR reads in MiXCR, one entry per CDR3 protein. The sample contains 350,000 or so distinct CDR3 sequences, around 21% of which appear only once. Sequenced material: naive CD8+ T cells from blood, with Jurkat cell RNA spiked in. All receptors derive from a human donor in good health. Some libraries in this study had Jurkat cell RNA spiked in. CDR3s leave out the opening cysteine and the closing phenylalanine or tryptophan. The D gene is left open where the match is weak.

>TRBJ2-1|TRBD2|TRBV6-6
ASSPRTSGTTYNEQF
>TRBJ2-7|TRBD1|TRBV6-1
ASTPDPSGGVYEQY
>TRBJ1-2|-|TRBV4-2
ASSQDLTNQGIEGYT
>TRBJ2-3|TRBD2|TRBV24-1
AIIAGASTDTQY
>TRBJ2-7|-|TRBV20-1
SAPTTSSVSEQY
>TRBJ1-2|-|TRBV2
ASSGDGGYGYT
>TRBJ2-2|-|TRBV7-9
ASSLLRSGELF
>TRBJ2-1|TRBD1|TRBV29-1
SVATGDFDEQF
>TRBJ2-5|-|TRBV6-2/TRBV6-3
ASSPFPSTGNPQETQY
>TRBJ1-1|-|TRBV7-9
ASSLGWGETNTEAF
>TRBJ1-1|-|TRBV29-1
TYAPEAF
>TRBJ2-1|TRBD2|TRBV6-2/TRBV6-3
ASSYPEPSSGWGHEQF
>TRBJ2-7|TRBD2|TRBV2
ASSEASGVPVHEQY
>TRBJ1-1|-|TRBV6-1
ASTLGGGGRNTEAF
>TRBJ2-7|TRBD2|TRBV6-5
ASSTAGAYEQY
>TRBJ2-3|TRBD1|TRBV4-1
ASSQQTGTGGWADTQY
>TRBJ2-3|TRBD2|TRBV7-3
ASWTLAGVVDTQY
>TRBJ1-1|TRBD1|TRBV15
ATSRSTGDTEAF
>TRBJ2-3|TRBD1|TRBV9
ASSVQAGQGVDTQY
>TRBJ2-1|-|TRBV19
ASSLGRPNSYNEQF
>TRBJ2-1|TRBD2|TRBV24-1
ATSDANLAGITYNEQF
>TRBJ2-4|-|TRBV7-9
ASSPPRGVAKDIQY
>TRBJ1-2|TRBD1|TRBV11-2
ASSLVQGNGYT
>TRBJ2-6|TRBD1|TRBV20-1
SAPRTGSSGANVLT